This T cell receptor beta chain was retrieved from a study of blood T cell repertoires in COVID-19. Looked up from germline, CDR1 is SGHTA and CDR2 is FQGNSA. This CDR3 has 15 amino acids. V shed 1 base and J shed 0 bases, with 9 bases lying between them. This table comes from immunoSEQ multiplex PCR, and its TCRdb copy is limited to in-frame clones, with some not included. The sample comprises about 220,000 clones, 80% of which are singletons, and roughly 13% rests with the top ten. Sequenced: peripheral blood. The receptor's source is a human donor in a cohort sampled during active COVID-19. V usage is TRBV7-2 and J usage is TRBJ1-2; D ambiguous. CDR3 in amino acids: CASSLGVGANYGYTF. The CDR3 DNA reads TGTGCCAGCAGCTTAGGGGTGGGAGCTAACTATGGCTACACCTTC.